Included here is one TCR beta chain sequence, with context. This clonotype was seen at least ten times. The antigen this receptor binds is unknown. No much larger clonotype is one base removed from it; base qualities were not supplied. According to the study, the label for this sample's time point signals: newly diagnosed GD, antithyroid drugs for less than 3 months. RNA was extracted from PBMCs in TRIzol for both TCR sequencing and RNA sequencing. The diagnosis of Graves' disease followed American Thyroid Association guidelines. Patients were recruited from an endocrinology department in Xi'an, China. Each patient gave approximately 8.8 milliliters of peripheral blood, collected in an EDTA anticoagulant tube. Ficoll Paque Plus density gradient separation was used to isolate PBMCs, and no further T cell sorting was done. An Agilent 2100 Bioanalyzer and agarose gel were used to check RNA quality, while a NanoDrop 2000 measured RNA concentration.

The method behind the library was multiplex PCR. Sequencing was performed on an Illumina HiSeq 4000. iRepertoire HTBI primers and Arm-PCR amplification of CDR3 regions were used to construct TCR beta libraries. Before sequencing, the PCR products underwent gel purification. The published analysis was carried out like this. Gene usage analysis of CDR3 amino acid clonotypes used the 55 to 80 TRBV and 14 to 15 TRBJ segments found across samples. COPE and FqMerger were used to merge filtered high-quality paired reads into contigs. Contigs were aligned with BLAST to IMGT TRBV, TRBD and TRBJ reference genes, and CDR3 was defined per IMGT. Any clonotype with a frequency above 0.1% was counted as a highly expanded clone. Repertoire diversity was measured by Shannon entropy, and V-J evenness by the Gini coefficient. A clonotype found in more than one individual was treated as public. TCRdb took the public reads, trimmed them with fastp at Q25, ran MiXCR for clone calling and kept in-frame beta chains. Rows are unified per CDR3 protein, each entry keeping the most common DNA and genes. The V and J calls shown here were made by TCRdb, not taken from the authors' results. The sample table holds roughly 500,000 distinct CDR3 sequences, of which less than 15% were seen once. The ten largest clones take up approximately 9.3% of the sample.

This record belongs to a study of regulatory T cells in long-lasting Graves disease (dated by TCRdb to about 2021). Regarding the study in general: Patients with newly diagnosed Graves' disease had been on antithyroid drugs for under 3 months. Peripheral blood TCR sequencing and RNA sequencing compared persistent Graves' disease patients with newly diagnosed Graves' disease patients. The study was registered as a clinical trial and conducted in China. A total of about 33 samples underwent TCR sequencing: about 13 from persistent and some 20 from newly diagnosed Graves' disease patients.

Findings and caveats that apply to the study as a whole: A larger number of public clonotypes was shared among persistent patients (around 2,700) than among newly diagnosed patients (approximately 930). Because the primary lesion, thyroid tissue, could not be accessed, the study looked at peripheral blood alone. Only the TCR beta chain was sequenced and analyzed. The authors acknowledged the small sample size as a limitation that may reduce accuracy. Lower TCR Shannon entropy and fewer highly expanded clones were observed in persistent Graves' disease patients than in newly diagnosed patients, which suggested clonal expansion.

The same sample was also studied in work on T cells in Graves' hyperthyroidism and ophthalmopathy. In that second paper, the authors write: A patient counted as having stable Graves' hyperthyroidism if no progression to ophthalmopathy occurred over 18 months of follow-up. Hyperthyroidism patients were newly diagnosed, had a disease duration of under 2 months, and were aged 18 to 65 years. Patients with uncontrolled infections, other autoimmune diseases, pregnancy or lactation were excluded. Diagnoses relied on clinical symptoms, serum thyroxine and TRAb, thyroid ultrasound and orbital computed tomography. A first-round RT-PCR of the TCR CDR3 used the HTBI primer set with the Qiagen OneStep RT-PCR kit. Most expanded thyroid clonotypes (frequency above 0.001) were also detected in blood, suggesting blood repertoires may reflect thyroid immune responses. A model built on a 13 V-J signature distinguished ophthalmopathy from stable hyperthyroidism, reaching approximately 89% sensitivity and about 81% specificity in cross-validation and 80%/75% in testing. During validation, the model predicted progression to ophthalmopathy a median of about 6.3 months ahead of onset, with around 71% sensitivity and 72% to 80% specificity. TCR V-J signatures able to tell the groups apart were searched for in a discovery cohort of 95 to 100 patients, of whom over 40 had Graves' ophthalmopathy and about 60 had stable Graves' hyperthyroidism. Whether ophthalmopathy could be predicted prospectively was tested in an independent validation cohort made up of about 18 hyperthyroidism patients plus 17 patients who later progressed to ophthalmopathy. The approximately 95 discovery patients were divided at random into training and test sets in a 7:3 ratio. In addition, the study compared T-cell repertoires in thyroid tissue and in blood from about six Graves' hyperthyroidism patients. After blood sampling, hyperthyroidism patients were treated with methimazole at a starting dose of 30 mg daily, and ophthalmopathy patients were treated with high-dose intravenous methylprednisolone. The libraries were constructed in a second round of multiplex PCR and then size-selected and purified. Paired-end sequencing of the libraries was performed with 100 bp reads on an Illumina HiSeq2000. SOAPnuke was used to process the raw data, throwing out any read that contained adapters or uncalled bases, had a mean Phred below 15, or lacked an exact constant-primer or identifier match. High-quality paired reads were merged using COPE v1.2.5, and each unique nucleotide sequence was defined as a clonotype. Clonotypes were aligned to IMGT TRBV, TRBD and TRBJ reference segments using MiTCR v1.1. The analysis included only V-J combinations with a frequency above 0.0001, which together covered 99% to 99.2% of the repertoires. The TCS score was defined as the ratio of F50 (clonal expansion) to E x V (chaos), calculated using BLOSUM62-based TCRdist between CDR3 peptides within each V-J. Welch's t-statistics and random forest reduced roughly 530 V-J features to 13, which were used in a naive Bayes classifier (R e1071). Sample size was not statistically predetermined, and blinding of investigators to group allocation was not performed. TCR Vbeta CDR3 sequencing of fewer than 150 peripheral blood samples (fewer than 45 ophthalmopathy, 75 hyperthyroidism and roughly 17 progressor patients) is reported in the paper.

The receptor comes from a man aged 25 to 45 with Graves disease. Donor details come from another sample of the same person, matched by shared clones. The specimen was peripheral blood mononuclear cells (PBMCs), collected at new diagnosis, from a patient treated with antithyroid drugs.

The nucleotide sequence is given as TGCAGTGTACCGCGAGTCTTTGGGACAGGGTTCACCGGGGAGCTGTTTTTT. It translates to CSVPRVFGTGFTGELFF. Rearrangement joined TRBV20-1 to TRBJ2-2, with 9 middle bases fitting TRBD1. The CDR3, cysteine through phenylalanine, is 17 amino acids long. The sequence is cut down to CDR3 DNA, 51 bases in frame from base 1. Sequences DFQATT (CDR1) and SNEGSKA (CDR2) are obtained from the germline V gene (reference sequence). Trimming accounts for 7 bases at V and 4 bases at J, while the number of junction bases matched to no gene is 16.